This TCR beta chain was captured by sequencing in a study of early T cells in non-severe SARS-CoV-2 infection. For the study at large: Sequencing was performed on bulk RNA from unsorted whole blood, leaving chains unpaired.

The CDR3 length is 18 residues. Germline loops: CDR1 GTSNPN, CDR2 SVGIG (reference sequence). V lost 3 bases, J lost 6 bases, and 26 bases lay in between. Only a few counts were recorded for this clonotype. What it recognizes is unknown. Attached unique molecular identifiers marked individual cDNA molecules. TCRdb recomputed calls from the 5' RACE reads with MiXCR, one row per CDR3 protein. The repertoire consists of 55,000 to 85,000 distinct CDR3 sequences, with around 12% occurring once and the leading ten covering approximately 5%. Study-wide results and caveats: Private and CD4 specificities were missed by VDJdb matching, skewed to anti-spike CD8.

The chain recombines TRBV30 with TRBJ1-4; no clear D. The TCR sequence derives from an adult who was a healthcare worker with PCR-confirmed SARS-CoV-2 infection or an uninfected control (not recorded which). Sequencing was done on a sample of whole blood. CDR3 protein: CAWRPFVWARRNDEKLFF. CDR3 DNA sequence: TGTGCCTGGAGACCCTTCGTTTGGGCCCGCCGGAATGATGAAAAACTGTTTTTT.